Each of the 24 T cell receptor beta chains below was sequenced from the same sample in a study of T-cell reconstitution after alpha-beta-depleted transplantation in children. A library of TCRbeta sequences, prepared with unique molecular identifiers, was generated. TCRdb redid the calling of the PCR reads with MiXCR, one entry per CDR3 protein. Of 530,000 or so distinct CDR3 sequences in the sample, 25% to 30% were seen once. The source material was PBMCs, sampled before TCRalphabeta/CD19-depleted stem cell transplant. The source of these receptors is a boy under three years old with Wiskott-Aldrich syndrome, due to receive a stem cell transplant.

The chain has TRBV5-1 and TRBJ2-7; 11 nucleotides align to TRBD2. This CDR3 contains 15 residues. V gave up 6 bases and J gave up 5 bases; unmatched junction bases: 10. From germline, CDR1 is SGHRS and CDR2 YFSETQ. CDR3: CASTKLAGELNEQYF. Here the CDR3 DNA reads TGCGCCAGCACCAAACTAGCGGGAGAGCTGAACGAGCAGTACTTC.

The chain couples TRBV7-2 to TRBJ1-1, with D tentatively TRBD1 (6 bases). Per germline, CDR1 SGHTA and CDR2 FQGNSA. V shed 0 bases and J shed 5 bases, with 13 bases lying between them. CDR3 length: 15 amino acids. For the CDR3, the DNA is TGTGCCAGCAGCTTAGCCAGGGGCCGCTGGACTGAAGCTTTCTTT. It encodes CASSLARGRWTEAFF. The whole variable domain, filled in from reference TRBV7-2 and TRBJ1-1, reads GAGVSQSPSNKVTEKGKDVELRCDPISGHTALYWYRQSLGQGLEFLIYFQGNSAPDKSGLPSDRFSAERTGGSVSTLTIQRTQQEDSAVYLCASSLARGRWTEAFFGQGTRLTVV.

This clonotype showed up just a few times. The chain uses TRBV14 and TRBJ2-2; D is unclear. V lost 4 bases and J 7 bases, leaving 7 bases between the germline ends. CDR3 length: 12 amino acids. Germline V gene lookup returns CDR1 SGHDN and CDR2 FVKESK. This CDR3 reads CASSPYGGELFF. CDR3 in DNA: TGTGCCAGCAGCCCGTACGGCGGGGAGCTGTTTTTT.

This chain connects TRBV5-1 to TRBJ2-7; D perhaps matches TRBD2 (6 bases). The CDR3 extends over 13 amino acids. Trimming took off 3 bases at V and 5 bases at J, with 12 bases between the two ends. CDR1 is SGHRS, CDR2 YFSETQ, per germline. The CDR3, as DNA: TGCGCCAGCAGCTGGAGGGGTCTCCACGAGCAGTACTTC. Its protein is CASSWRGLHEQYF.

The chain carries TRBV20-1 and TRBJ2-7; D is possibly TRBD1 or TRBD2 (6 bases each). Germline assignment: CDR1 DFQATT and CDR2 SNEGSKA (reference sequence). Trimming left V 1 base short and J 6 bases short, with 19 bases between. CDR3 length equals 15 residues. CDR3 residues: CSARAHRDGTGEQYF. In DNA, the CDR3 is TGCAGTGCTAGAGCACACAGGGATGGGACTGGCGAGCAGTACTTC.

This clonotype appeared a few times. The CDR3 reads CATSSKGWEYF. The CDR3 DNA is TGTGCCACCAGCAGTAAAGGATGGGAGTACTTC. The chain combines TRBV15 with TRBJ2-7; D is ambiguous. Germline loops: CDR1 LNHNV, CDR2 YYDKDF (reference sequence). V was shortened by 3 bases and J by 11 bases, with 11 bases between the two germline ends. This CDR3 contains 11 residues.

The V gene is TRBV5-1, the J gene TRBJ2-7; D gene unclear. The CDR3 is made up of 15 amino acids. Germline V gives CDR1 SGHRS, CDR2 YFSETQ. The V gene lost 0 bases and the J gene lost 4 bases, with 14 bases spanning the gap. The CDR3 sequence is CASSLDRPSQYEQYF. The CDR3 DNA is TGCGCCAGCAGCTTGGACCGGCCGAGTCAGTACGAGCAGTACTTC.

There are a few counts of this clonotype. The chain employs TRBV28 and TRBJ2-7; a possible D gene is TRBD2 (5 bases). The V and J ends lost 7 bases and 3 bases respectively, with 10 bases between them. This CDR3 contains 12 residues. Per the germline V gene, CDR1 is MDHEN and CDR2 is SYDVKM. CDR3 coding DNA: TGTGCCAGCACGGGATCCTACTACGAGCAGTACTTC. Amino acids: CASTGSYYEQYF. Full variable domain (rest looked up from reference TRBV28 and TRBJ2-7): DVKVTQSSRYLVKRTGEKVFLECVQDMDHENMFWYRQDPGLGLRLIYFSYDVKMKEKGDIPEGYSVSREKKERFSLILESASTNQTSMYLCASTGSYYEQYFGPGTRLTVT.

The chain couples TRBV7-8 to TRBJ1-2, with 7 positions matching TRBD1. Germline CDR1 reads SGHVS; CDR2 reads FQNEAQ. The V segment lost 5 bases and the J segment 4 bases; nucleotides outside the gene matches: 7. This CDR3 has 14 amino acids. The CDR3 loop reads CASSPFRDSYGYTF. CDR3 in DNA: TGTGCCAGCAGCCCATTCCGGGACAGCTATGGCTACACCTTC.

This clonotype was seen only a few times. The chain combines TRBV20-1 with TRBJ2-2; D remains ambiguous. CDR1 and CDR2 (germline): DFQATT, SNEGSKA (reference sequence). The CDR3 is 14 residues long. V lost 0 bases to trimming and J lost 2 bases, with 7 bases between them. CDR3 coding DNA: TGCAGTGCTAGAGAGAAACTTAACACCGGGGAGCTGTTTTTT. Protein product: CSAREKLNTGELFF.

The chain joins TRBV6-1 to TRBJ2-5, with D maybe TRBD1 (6 bases). With 5 bases removed from V and 5 bases from J, the gap between germline ends came to 18 bases. Germline lookup yields CDR1 MNHNS and CDR2 SASEGT. This CDR3 comprises 15 residues. The CDR3 DNA reads as TGTGCCAGCAGTCAAGACAGGCTTCCCAAGGAGACCCAGTACTTC. It encodes CASSQDRLPKETQYF.

The rearrangement links TRBV24-1 to TRBJ2-3; either TRBD1 or TRBD2 may fit D (6 bases each). In germline, CDR1 is KGHDR, CDR2 SFDVKD. V was trimmed by 5 bases and J by 2 bases, leaving 10 bases between them. This CDR3 region has 14 residues. CDR3 protein: CATSGPGATDTQYF. Written as DNA, the CDR3 is TGTGCCACCAGTGGACCGGGGGCCACAGATACGCAGTATTTT.

This rearrangement joins TRBV7-9 to TRBJ2-7; 8 nucleotides line up with TRBD2. Germline V gene sequence: CDR1 SEHNR, CDR2 FQNEAQ (reference sequence). The CDR3 sequence is 15 residues long. J gave up 7 bases and V 5 bases, and 13 bases lay outside the gene matches. The chain's CDR3 is CASSLPRGGKEEQYF. CDR3 DNA: TGTGCCAGCAGCCTCCCCCGGGGGGGTAAGGAAGAGCAGTACTTC.

The CDR3 is CASSTTGIFSYEQYF. CDR3 bases: TGTGCCAGCAGTACGACAGGGATCTTCTCCTACGAGCAGTACTTC. The V and J genes are TRBV27 and TRBJ2-7, with TRBD1 matching over 7 bases. Germline trimming cut 5 bases from V and 0 bases from J; bases unmatched to any gene: 7. This CDR3 region has 15 residues. Germline CDR1 and CDR2: MNHEY and SMNVEV (reference sequence).

The table lists this clonotype with a few counts. The J gene is TRBJ2-7, the V gene TRBV28, with TRBD2 matching 7 bases. Germline assignment: CDR1 MDHEN and CDR2 SYDVKM. There are 13 residues in the CDR3. The V gene end was trimmed by 5 bases and the J gene end by 6 bases; junction bases not matched to a gene: 7. The DNA of the CDR3 is TGTGCCAGCAGTCAGGGAAGCGGGGTCGAGCAGTACTTC. Translation: CASSQGSGVEQYF.

The table lists this clonotype with a few counts. The V and J genes are TRBV29-1 and TRBJ2-1; D is unclear. The germline V gene encodes CDR1 SQVTM and CDR2 ANQGSEA. The V and J ends lost 4 bases and 8 bases respectively, with 9 bases between them. The CDR3 covers 11 residues. DNA for the CDR3: TGCAGCGTTGGGCGGTCCGATGAGCAGTTCTTC. This translates into CSVGRSDEQFF.

This clonotype was seen only a few times. The genes are TRBV5-1 and TRBJ2-5; D perhaps matches TRBD2 (6 bases). The CDR3 consists of 14 residues. Germline CDR1 is SGHRS and CDR2 is YFSETQ. Between the trimmed V and J ends, which lost 3 bases and 1 base, there was a span of 10 bases. CDR3 DNA sequence: TGCGCCAGCAGCTCCGGGACTTTCCAAGAGACCCAGTACTTC. This codes for CASSSGTFQETQYF.

This chain uses TRBV20-1 with TRBJ2-7; D not resolved. CDR3 length equals 11 residues. In germline, CDR1 is DFQATT, CDR2 SNEGSKA (reference sequence). Trimming removed 1 base at V and 3 bases at J, with 4 bases between. CDR3 sequence reads: CSARGYYEQYF. DNA of the CDR3: TGCAGTGCTAGAGGCTACTACGAGCAGTACTTC.

The sample holds a few counts of this clonotype. V is TRBV20-1 and J is TRBJ2-1; TRBD2 is a possible D gene (6 bases). The CDR3 extends over 14 amino acids. From germline, CDR1 is DFQATT and CDR2 SNEGSKA (reference sequence). The V gene lost 4 bases and the J gene lost 7 bases, with 17 bases spanning the gap. In DNA form, the CDR3 reads TGCAGTGCTACTACGGGAGTCTCTGGAAATGAGCAGTTCTTC. Amino acid sequence: CSATTGVSGNEQFF.

The chain employs TRBV20-1 and TRBJ2-7; D gene unclear. The CDR3 is made up of 13 amino acids. Germline V gives CDR1 DFQATT, CDR2 SNEGSKA (reference sequence). V was clipped by 6 bases and J by 0 bases, with 12 bases between them. The CDR3 loop reads CSAVATNSYEQYF. CDR3 in DNA: TGCAGTGCCGTAGCTACCAACTCCTACGAGCAGTACTTC.

A few counts support this clonotype. The genes are TRBV7-9 and TRBJ2-1; D might be TRBD2 (5 bases). Trimming cost V 5 bases and J 5 bases, with 22 bases left between them. Germline V gives CDR1 SEHNR, CDR2 FQNEAQ (reference sequence). This CDR3 contains 17 residues. As DNA, the CDR3 is TGTGCCAGCAGCCTACTAACCCGGGATCTCACCCACAATGAGCAGTTCTTC. Encoded protein: CASSLLTRDLTHNEQFF.

This chain links TRBV20-1 with TRBJ2-3, with D maybe TRBD2 (6 bases). The CDR3 spans 16 residues. Germline V lookup: CDR1 DFQATT, CDR2 SNEGSKA (reference sequence). With 3 bases removed from V and 2 bases from J, the gap between germline ends came to 18 bases. The DNA for the CDR3 is TGCAGTGCTAGGGGGCCGGGACTGGCACCCACAGATACGCAGTATTTT. Its translation is CSARGPGLAPTDTQYF.

CDR3 amino acids: CATSDKGLAGAVYNEQFF. Here the CDR3 DNA reads TGTGCCACCAGTGATAAGGGACTAGCGGGAGCTGTCTACAATGAGCAGTTCTTC. This chain joins TRBV24-1 and TRBJ2-1; TRBD2 matches 14 bases. After removal of 3 bases from V and 3 bases from J, the junction contained 6 bases not matched to a gene. CDR3 length: 18 amino acids. Looked up from germline, CDR1 is KGHDR and CDR2 is SFDVKD.

The table lists this clonotype with a few counts. The chain employs TRBV20-1 and TRBJ2-3; no firm D call. Germline V CDR1 and CDR2: DFQATT, SNEGSKA (reference sequence). The CDR3 is 15 amino acids. With 3 bases removed from V and 0 bases from J, the gap between germline ends came to 13 bases. The CDR3 sequence: CSARDQRKSTDTQYF. The CDR3 region has the DNA TGCAGTGCTAGGGACCAACGGAAGAGCACAGATACGCAGTATTTT.